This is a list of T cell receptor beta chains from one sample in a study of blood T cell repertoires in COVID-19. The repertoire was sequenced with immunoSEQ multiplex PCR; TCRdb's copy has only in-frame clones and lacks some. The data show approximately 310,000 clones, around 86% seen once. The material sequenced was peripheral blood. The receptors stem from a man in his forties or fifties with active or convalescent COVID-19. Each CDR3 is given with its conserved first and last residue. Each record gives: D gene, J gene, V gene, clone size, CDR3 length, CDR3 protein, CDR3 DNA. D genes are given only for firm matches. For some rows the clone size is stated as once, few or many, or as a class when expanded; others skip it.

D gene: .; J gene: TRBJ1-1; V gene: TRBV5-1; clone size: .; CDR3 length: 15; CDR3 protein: CASSLAQGVGTEAFF; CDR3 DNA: TGCGCCAGCAGCTTGGCCCAGGGCGTAGGCACTGAAGCTTTCTTT
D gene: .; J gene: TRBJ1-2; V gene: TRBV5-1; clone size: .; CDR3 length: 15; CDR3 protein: CASSLEEDLNYGYTF; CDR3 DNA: TGCGCCAGCAGCTTGGAGGAGGACCTTAACTATGGCTACACCTTC
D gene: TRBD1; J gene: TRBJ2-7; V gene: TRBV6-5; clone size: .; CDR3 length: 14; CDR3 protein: CASSGDRLPYEQYF; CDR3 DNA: TGTGCCAGCAGCGGGGACAGGCTACCCTACGAGCAGTACTTC
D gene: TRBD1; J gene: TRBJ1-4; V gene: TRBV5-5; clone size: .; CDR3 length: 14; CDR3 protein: CASSLGTGGEKLFF; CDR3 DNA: TGTGCCAGCAGCTTGGGGACAGGGGGGGAAAAACTGTTTTTT
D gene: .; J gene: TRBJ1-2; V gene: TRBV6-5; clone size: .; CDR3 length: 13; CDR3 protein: CASSPGPDYGYTF; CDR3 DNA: TGTGCCAGCAGCCCCGGTCCCGACTATGGCTACACCTTC
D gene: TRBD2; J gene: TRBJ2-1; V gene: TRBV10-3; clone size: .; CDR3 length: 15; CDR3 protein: CAISDGNGRAPEQFF; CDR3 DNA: TGTGCCATCAGTGATGGTAACGGGAGGGCCCCTGAGCAGTTCTTC
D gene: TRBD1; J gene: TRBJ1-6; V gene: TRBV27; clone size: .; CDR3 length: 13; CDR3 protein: CASMDRDNSPLHF; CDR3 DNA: TGTGCCAGCATGGACAGGGATAATTCACCCCTCCACTTT
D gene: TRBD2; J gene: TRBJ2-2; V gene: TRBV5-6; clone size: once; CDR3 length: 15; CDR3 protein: CASVMRGGLTGELFF; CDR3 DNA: TGTGCCAGCGTAATGCGGGGGGGCCTAACCGGGGAGCTGTTTTTT
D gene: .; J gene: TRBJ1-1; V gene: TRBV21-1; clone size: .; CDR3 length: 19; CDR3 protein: CASSKPRDRGASCGTEAFF; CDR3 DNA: TGTGCCAGCAGCAAGCCCCGGGACAGGGGCGCCAGTTGCGGCACTGAAGCTTTCTTT
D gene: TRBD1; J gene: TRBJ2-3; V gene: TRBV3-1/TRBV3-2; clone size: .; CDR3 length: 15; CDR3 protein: CASSPGQGASDTQYF; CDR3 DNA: TGTGCCAGCAGCCCCGGACAGGGGGCCTCAGATACGCAGTATTTT
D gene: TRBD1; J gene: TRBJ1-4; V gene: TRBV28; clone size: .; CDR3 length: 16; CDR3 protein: CASTGTGGFLREKLFF; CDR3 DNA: TGTGCCAGTACCGGGACAGGGGGTTTTCTGAGGGAAAAACTGTTTTTT